A selection of T cell receptor beta chains follows, all from one sample in a study of T cell responses to AZD1222 COVID-19 vaccine. The assay was immunoSEQ multiplex PCR, and TCRdb's table has in-frame clones only and misses some. The sample includes 140,000 to 150,000 clones, approximately 93% seen only once; the top ten take around 10%. The sequencing used peripheral blood, collected after recovery from COVID-19. The receptor source for this set is an adult who had recovered from COVID-19. CDR3s include the opening cysteine and the closing phenylalanine or tryptophan. A D gene is named only where the DNA matches it firmly. The size field is filled for only some rows; it gives once, few, many or a size class.

j_call	v_call	clone_size	d_call	cdr3_nt	cdr3_aa
TRBJ1-2	TRBV5-5	NA	NA	TGTGCCAGCAGCATGCAGCCTAACTATGGCTACACCTTC	CASSMQPNYGYTF
TRBJ1-1	TRBV6-2/TRBV6-3	NA	NA	TGTGCCAGCAGTTATCGGCAAACCCGAGGGTACACTGAAGCTTTCTTT	CASSYRQTRGYTEAFF
TRBJ2-3	TRBV9	NA	NA	TGTGCCAGCAGCGCCCAACCGGAAGGGCAGTCCACAGATACGCAGTATTTT	CASSAQPEGQSTDTQYF
TRBJ1-5	TRBV6-5	NA	TRBD1	TGTGCCAGCAGTTTCGACAGGGCTCAGCCCCAGCATTTT	CASSFDRAQPQHF
TRBJ1-2	TRBV2	NA	NA	TGTGCCAGCAGTGAAGGGGCAGGGACCTATGGCTACACCTTC	CASSEGAGTYGYTF
TRBJ2-4	TRBV5-1	NA	TRBD2	TGCGCCAGCAGCTTGCTAGCGGGCAACATTCAGTACTTC	CASSLLAGNIQYF
TRBJ1-2	TRBV24-1	once	TRBD1	TGTGCCACCAGTGACGGGACAGGGGGCGCGGACTATGGCTACACCTTC	CATSDGTGGADYGYTF
TRBJ2-1	TRBV7-9	NA	NA	TGTGCCAGCAGCTTTGGTATAGGCAATGAGCAGTTCTTC	CASSFGIGNEQFF
TRBJ1-4	TRBV7-9	NA	NA	TGTGCCAGCAGCCCCGAGGTGGGCAGGGTTAATGAAAAACTGTTTTTT	CASSPEVGRVNEKLFF
TRBJ1-3	TRBV6-5	NA	NA	TGTGCCAGCAGTATGGAAGCGGGGTTCGGAAACACCATATATTTT	CASSMEAGFGNTIYF